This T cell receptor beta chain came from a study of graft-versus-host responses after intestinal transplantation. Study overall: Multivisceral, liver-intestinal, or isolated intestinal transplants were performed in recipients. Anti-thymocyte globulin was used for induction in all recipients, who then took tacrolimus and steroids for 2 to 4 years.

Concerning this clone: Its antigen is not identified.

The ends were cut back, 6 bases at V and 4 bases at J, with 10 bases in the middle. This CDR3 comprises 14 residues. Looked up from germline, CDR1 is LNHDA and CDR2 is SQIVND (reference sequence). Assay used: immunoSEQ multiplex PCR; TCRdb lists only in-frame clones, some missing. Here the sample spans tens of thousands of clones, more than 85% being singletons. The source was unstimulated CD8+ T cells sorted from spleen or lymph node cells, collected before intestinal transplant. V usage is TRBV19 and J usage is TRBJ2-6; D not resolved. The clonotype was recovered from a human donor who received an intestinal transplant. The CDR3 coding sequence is TGTGCCAGTAGGCTCGGGTCGGGGGCCAACGTCCTGACTTTC. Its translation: CASRLGSGANVLTF. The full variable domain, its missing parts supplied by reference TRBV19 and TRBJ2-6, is DGGITQSPKYLFRKEGQNVTLSCEQNLNHDAMYWYRQDPGQGLRLIYYSQIVNDFQKGDIAEGYSVSREKKESFPLTVTSAQKNPTAFYLCASRLGSGANVLTFGAGSRLTVL.